These 15 T cell receptor beta chains were sequenced from one sample in a study of T cells after posttransplantation cyclophosphamide. Clones were read by immunoSEQ multiplex PCR, and TCRdb kept only the in-frame ones, dropping some. Sampling found 20,000 to 25,000 clones, none seen once. The sequencing sample was made of PBMCs. The receptors come from a woman aged 60-70 years in good health, CMV-negative, and a related stem cell transplant donor.

This clone was detected many times. The V gene is TRBV6-1, the J gene TRBJ1-2; TRBD1 might be the D (5 bases). The V end lost 2 bases, the J end lost 2 bases, and 15 bases lay between the germline ends. Germline V gives CDR1 MNHNS, CDR2 SASEGT. This CDR3 is built from 16 residues. Here the CDR3 DNA reads TGTGCCAGCAGTGAAAGCATGGGGTGGGGCAACTATGGCTACACCTTC. Residues: CASSESMGWGNYGYTF.

The chain joins TRBV4-3 to TRBJ2-3, with D maybe TRBD2 (6 bases). V was cut by 0 bases and J by 2 bases, with 15 bases left in between. The length of the CDR3 is 17 residues. Germline CDR1 LGHNA, CDR2 YSLEER. As DNA, the CDR3 is TGCGCCAGCAGCCAAGATTTTGTGGGCGGGATCACAGATACGCAGTATTTT. Protein: CASSQDFVGGITDTQYF.

This clone has at least ten counts. The V and J genes are TRBV27 and TRBJ2-2; 7 bases are shared with TRBD1. Trimming cost V 3 bases and J 1 base; bases outside gene matches: 5. In germline, CDR1 is MNHEY, CDR2 SMNVEV (reference sequence). This CDR3 region has 16 residues. The DNA for the CDR3 is TGTGCCAGCAGTTTGGCCCGGACAGGGAACACCGGGGAGCTGTTTTTT. Translation: CASSLARTGNTGELFF.

This clone was counted many times. This rearrangement joins TRBV5-6 to TRBJ1-1, with 7 bases fitting TRBD1. From germline, CDR1 is SGHDT and CDR2 YYEEEE. V shed 0 bases and J 0 bases; nucleotides not matched to a gene: 8. The CDR3 has 17 residues. The DNA for the CDR3 is TGTGCCAGCAGCTTGGCCCCAGGGACAGTTATGAACACTGAAGCTTTCTTT. As protein: CASSLAPGTVMNTEAFF.

This clone was detected ten times or more. Within the sample, other DNA sequences also encode this same CDR3. This CDR3 is CASSRTSGGFDEQYV. DNA of the CDR3: TGTGCCAGTAGTAGGACTAGCGGGGGGTTCGACGAGCAGTACGTC. The chain links TRBV19 to TRBJ2-7; 14 bases are shared with TRBD2. V gave up 4 bases and J gave up 5 bases; unmatched junction bases: 4. The CDR3 is 15 amino acids. Germline CDR1 is LNHDA and CDR2 is SQIVND (reference sequence).

At least ten counts were recorded for this clone. V gene TRBV4-3 combines with J gene TRBJ2-3; 12 bases line up with TRBD2. The CDR3 extends over 19 amino acids. V lost 0 bases and J lost 4; bases outside the gene matches: 11. Germline CDR1 is LGHNA and CDR2 is YSLEER. DNA of the CDR3: TGCGCCAGCAGCCAAGAACCCTCTAGCGGGGGGGCTGGGTCAGATACGCAGTATTTT. Translated: CASSQEPSSGGAGSDTQYF.

This clone was counted many times. V gene TRBV2 combines with J gene TRBJ1-5; TRBD1 might be the D (6 bases). Trimming removed 4 bases at V and 2 bases at J, with 12 bases between. Germline values: CDR1 SNHLY, CDR2 FYNNEI. The CDR3 is made up of 15 amino acids. In nucleotides, the CDR3 is TGTGCCAGCAGTGGCGGACAGTATGGCAATCAGCCCCAGCATTTT. Its protein is CASSGGQYGNQPQHF.

This sequence joins TRBV7-6 and TRBJ2-2; the match to TRBD1 covers 7 bases. This CDR3 has 14 amino acids. V lost 5 bases, J lost 3 bases, and 3 bases stayed unmatched. Germline V gene data show CDR1 as SGHVS and CDR2 as FNYEAQ. CDR3 in DNA: TGTGCCAGCAGCGCCACAGGGGACACCGGGGAGCTGTTTTTT. Residues: CASSATGDTGELFF.

This clone was found many times. This chain's CDR3 is CASSPRGGSTDTQYF. The CDR3 nucleotides are TGTGCCAGCAGCCCGCGAGGGGGCAGCACAGATACGCAGTATTTT. V is TRBV5-4 and J is TRBJ2-3; TRBD1 agrees at 7 bases. V lost 4 bases and J lost 0; bases outside the gene matches: 5. The CDR3 loop spans 15 amino acids. Germline CDR1 and CDR2: SGHNT and YYREEE (reference sequence).

This clone was picked up a small number of times. This chain uses TRBV9 with TRBJ2-7, with TRBD1 as a possible D gene (6 bases). The V gene lost 4 bases and the J gene lost 3 bases, with 17 bases spanning the gap. There are 15 residues in the CDR3. Germline V gene lookup returns CDR1 SGDLS and CDR2 YYNGEE. CDR3: CASSPGDTQIYEQYV. The CDR3 region has the DNA TGTGCCAGCAGCCCCGGGGACACCCAGATCTACGAGCAGTACGTC.

This clone came up many times. This sequence joins TRBV10-3 and TRBJ2-1, with 9 bases matching TRBD1. This CDR3 has 16 residues. V shed 0 bases, J shed 5 bases, and the junction held 5 bases outside the gene matches. Per the germline V gene, CDR1 is ENHRY and CDR2 is SYGVKD. CDR3 DNA: TGTGCCATCAGTGAGTCCCCCGGGACAGGGAACAATGAGCAGTTCTTC. This translates into CAISESPGTGNNEQFF.

This clone was detected many times. The chain joins TRBV5-6 to TRBJ2-7; a weak D match, TRBD2 (6 bases). Between the trimmed V and J ends, which lost 1 base and 1 base, there was a span of 9 bases. CDR3 length: 14 amino acids. CDR1 is SGHDT and CDR2 is YYEEEE in the germline V gene. CDR3 sequence (DNA): TGTGCCAGCAGCTTGTTGGGGACTTCCTACGAGCAGTACGTC. Translating gives CASSLLGTSYEQYV.

This clone has more than one count but fewer than ten. V usage is TRBV18 and J usage is TRBJ2-1; TRBD2 is a possible D gene (5 bases). Germline V gives CDR1 KGHSH, CDR2 LQKENI. Trimming cost V 4 bases and J 1 base, with 14 bases left between them. The CDR3 covers 16 residues. The CDR3 sequence: CASSQLPGSSYNEQFF. The CDR3 region has the DNA TGTGCCAGCTCACAGCTTCCGGGGTCGTCCTACAATGAGCAGTTCTTC.

In this sample, this clone turned up many times. The V call is TRBV5-5, the J call TRBJ1-6; D call uncertain. CDR3 size: 17 residues. Trimming pared 0 bases from V and 0 bases from J, leaving 10 bases between. The germline gives CDR1 SGHKS, CDR2 YYEKEE (reference sequence). CDR3 protein: CASSLVVAGSYNSPLHF. CDR3 DNA sequence: TGTGCCAGCAGCTTGGTTGTGGCAGGCTCCTATAATTCACCCCTCCACTTT.

The genes are TRBV11-2 and TRBJ2-5; no clear D gene. The V end was cut by 2 bases, the J end by 11 bases, with 9 bases between. The CDR3 runs to 11 residues. Germline V gene data show CDR1 as SGHAT and CDR2 as FQNNGV. CDR3 sequence: CASSLHGEQYF. CDR3 nucleotides: TGTGCCAGCAGCTTACACGGAGAGCAGTACTTC.